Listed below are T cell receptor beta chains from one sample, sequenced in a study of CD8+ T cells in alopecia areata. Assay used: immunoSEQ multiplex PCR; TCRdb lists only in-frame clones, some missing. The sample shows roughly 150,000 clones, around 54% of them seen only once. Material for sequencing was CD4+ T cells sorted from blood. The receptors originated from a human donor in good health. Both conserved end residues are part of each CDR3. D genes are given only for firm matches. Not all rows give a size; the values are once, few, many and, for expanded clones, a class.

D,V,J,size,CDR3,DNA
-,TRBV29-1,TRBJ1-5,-,CSVGVRVNQPQHF,TGCAGCGTTGGGGTCCGGGTCAATCAGCCCCAGCATTTT
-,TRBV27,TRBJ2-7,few,CASSLSVGYEQYF,TGTGCCAGCAGTTTATCAGTAGGCTACGAGCAGTACTTC
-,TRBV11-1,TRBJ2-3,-,CASSLRQYTQYF,TGTGCCAGCAGCTTAAGACAGTATACGCAGTATTTT
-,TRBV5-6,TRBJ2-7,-,CASSPGFSDYEQYF,TGTGCCAGCAGCCCAGGGTTCAGCGACTACGAGCAGTACTTC
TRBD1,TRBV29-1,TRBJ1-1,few,CSVEIGTANTEAFF,TGCAGCGTTGAAATTGGGACAGCAAACACTGAAGCTTTCTTT
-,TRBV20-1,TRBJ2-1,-,CSAGPFEQFF,TGCAGTGCGGGACCATTTGAGCAGTTCTTC
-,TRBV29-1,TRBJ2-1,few,CSVVTRGKNEQFF,TGCAGCGTTGTTACTAGGGGGAAGAATGAGCAGTTCTTC
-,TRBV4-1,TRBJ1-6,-,CASSQDRGRGSNSPLHF,TGCGCCAGCAGCCAAGATCGGGGCAGGGGTAGCAATTCACCCCTCCACTTT
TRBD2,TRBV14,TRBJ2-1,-,CASSQDLAGVVNEQFF,TGTGCCAGCAGCCAAGATCTAGCGGGAGTCGTCAATGAGCAGTTCTTC
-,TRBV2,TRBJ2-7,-,CASRGRQEQYF,TGTGCCAGCAGGGGCCGACAGGAGCAGTACTTC
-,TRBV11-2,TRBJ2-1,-,CASSPGQGSSYNEQFF,TGTGCCAGCAGCCCGGGCCAGGGGAGCTCCTACAATGAGCAGTTCTTC
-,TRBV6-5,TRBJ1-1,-,CASSPGRAAAFF,TGTGCCAGCAGCCCCGGTAGAGCGGCCGCTTTCTTT
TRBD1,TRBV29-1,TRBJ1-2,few,CSVASGQGFYGYTF,TGCAGCGTCGCCTCGGGACAGGGTTTCTATGGCTACACCTTC
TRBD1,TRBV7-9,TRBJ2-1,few,CASSTGVNEQFF,TGTGCCAGCAGTACAGGGGTCAATGAGCAGTTCTTC
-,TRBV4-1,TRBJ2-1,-,CASRDWIHNEQFF,TGCGCCAGCAGAGATTGGATCCACAATGAGCAGTTCTTC
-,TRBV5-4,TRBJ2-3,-,CASSPLRTTDTQYF,TGTGCCAGCAGCCCTTTAAGAACCACAGATACGCAGTATTTT
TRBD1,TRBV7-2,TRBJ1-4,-,CASSPGQGHNEKLFF,TGTGCCAGCAGCCCCGGACAGGGCCATAATGAAAAACTGTTTTTT
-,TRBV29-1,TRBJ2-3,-,CSGAGTRAADTQYF,TGCAGCGGGGCCGGGACCCGGGCAGCAGATACGCAGTATTTT
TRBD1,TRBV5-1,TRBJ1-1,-,CASSSGQLNTEAFF,TGCGCCAGCAGCTCGGGACAGCTTAACACTGAAGCTTTCTTT
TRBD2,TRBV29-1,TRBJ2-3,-,CSASRGAGADDTQYF,TGCAGCGCCTCTAGAGGAGCGGGAGCTGACGATACGCAGTATTTT
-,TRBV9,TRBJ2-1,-,CASSPRWYVSYNEQFF,TGTGCCAGCAGCCCCCGGTGGTACGTCTCCTACAATGAGCAGTTCTTC
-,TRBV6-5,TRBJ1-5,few,CASSLGPRDPQHF,TGTGCCAGCAGTCTTGGGCCCCGCGATCCCCAGCATTTT
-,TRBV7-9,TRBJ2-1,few,CASSFGVGEQFF,TGTGCCAGCAGCTTCGGAGTCGGTGAGCAGTTCTTC
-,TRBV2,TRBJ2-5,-,CASNQGRETQYF,TGTGCCAGCAACCAAGGAAGAGAGACCCAGTACTTC
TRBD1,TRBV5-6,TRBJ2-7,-,CASSLVIMTGTEQYF,TGTGCCAGCAGCTTGGTCATAATGACAGGGACCGAGCAGTACTTC
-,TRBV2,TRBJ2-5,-,CAKREETQYF,TGTGCCAAACGGGAAGAGACCCAGTACTTC
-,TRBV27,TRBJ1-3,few,CASRRTGTGNTIYF,TGTGCCAGCAGACGAACAGGGACTGGAAACACCATATATTTT
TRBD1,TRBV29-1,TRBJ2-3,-,CSVRSGTGGTDTQYF,TGCAGCGTGCGCAGCGGGACAGGGGGCACAGATACGCAGTATTTT
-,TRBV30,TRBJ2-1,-,CAWSVDNSYNEQFF,TGTGCCTGGAGTGTGGACAACTCCTACAATGAGCAGTTCTTC
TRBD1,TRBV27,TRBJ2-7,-,CASRTGGGYEQYF,TGTGCCAGCAGAACAGGGGGAGGATACGAGCAGTACTTC
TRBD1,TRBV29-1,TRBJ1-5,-,CSVVSGGMNQPQHF,TGCAGCGTTGTTTCAGGGGGCATGAATCAGCCCCAGCATTTT
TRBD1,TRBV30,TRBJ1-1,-,CAWSVQGAPNTEAFF,TGTGCCTGGAGTGTACAGGGGGCGCCGAACACTGAAGCTTTCTTT
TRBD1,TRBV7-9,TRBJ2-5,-,CASSLGTGKTQYF,TGTGCCAGCAGCCTCGGGACAGGGAAGACCCAGTACTTC
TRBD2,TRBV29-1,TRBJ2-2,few,CSVDVSGRRGTGELFF,TGCAGCGTTGATGTTAGCGGGAGAAGAGGGACCGGGGAGCTGTTTTTT
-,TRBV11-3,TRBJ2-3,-,CASSLGRTDTQYF,TGTGCCAGCAGCTTAGGGCGGACAGATACGCAGTATTTT
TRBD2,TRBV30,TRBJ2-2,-,CAWRAGVRTGELFF,TGTGCCTGGAGGGCGGGAGTACGTACCGGGGAGCTGTTTTTT
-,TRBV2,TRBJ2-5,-,CASAALRLSFQETQYF,TGTGCCAGCGCGGCCCTTCGTTTATCCTTTCAAGAGACCCAGTACTTC
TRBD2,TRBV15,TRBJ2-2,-,CATSRDIGLAMNTGELFF,TGTGCCACCAGCAGAGATATAGGACTAGCGATGAACACCGGGGAGCTGTTTTTT
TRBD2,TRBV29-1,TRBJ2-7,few,CSVLSSGSSYEQYF,TGCAGCGTTCTTAGTAGCGGGAGCTCCTACGAGCAGTACTTC
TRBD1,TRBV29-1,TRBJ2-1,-,CSVAGGVKKNEQFF,TGCAGCGTTGCAGGGGGCGTGAAGAAGAATGAGCAGTTCTTC
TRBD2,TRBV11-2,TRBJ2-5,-,CASSLVRGRGETQYF,TGTGCCAGCAGCTTAGTTCGCGGGAGGGGTGAGACCCAGTACTTC
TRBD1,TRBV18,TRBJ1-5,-,CASSEGQGYQPQHF,TGTGCCAGCTCGGAGGGACAGGGCTATCAGCCCCAGCATTTT
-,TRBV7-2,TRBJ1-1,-,CASSESSSAFF,TGTGCCAGCAGCGAGAGTTCGTCAGCTTTCTTT
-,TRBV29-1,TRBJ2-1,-,CSVIKGLHNEQFF,TGCAGCGTTATAAAGGGCTTACACAATGAGCAGTTCTTC
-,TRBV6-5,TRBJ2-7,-,CASSYRVGSFYEQYF,TGTGCCAGCAGTTACCGGGTCGGGAGCTTCTACGAGCAGTACTTC
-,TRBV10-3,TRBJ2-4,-,CAISGGAKNIQYF,TGTGCCATCAGTGGGGGAGCCAAAAACATTCAGTACTTC
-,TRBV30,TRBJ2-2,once,CAWSSGSNTGELFF,TGTGCCTGGAGTAGCGGGTCGAACACCGGGGAGCTGTTTTTT
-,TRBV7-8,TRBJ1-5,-,CASTASLGSNQPQHF,TGTGCCAGCACCGCCTCGCTCGGGAGCAATCAGCCCCAGCATTTT
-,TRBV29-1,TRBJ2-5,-,CSGGPRTIGGETQYF,TGCAGCGGTGGGCCCAGGACGATCGGTGGAGAGACCCAGTACTTC
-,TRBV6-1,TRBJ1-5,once,CASSEALGSNQPQHF,TGTGCCAGCAGTGAAGCGCTAGGAAGCAATCAGCCCCAGCATTTT
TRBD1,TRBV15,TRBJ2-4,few,CATSRVGQGKNIQYF,TGTGCCACCAGCAGGGTCGGACAGGGAAAAAACATTCAGTACTTC
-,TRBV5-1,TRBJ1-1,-,CASRAREGTEAFF,TGCGCCAGCCGCGCCAGGGAGGGCACTGAAGCTTTCTTT
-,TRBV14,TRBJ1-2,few,CASSRGINYGYTF,TGTGCCAGCAGTCGGGGGATCAACTATGGCTACACCTTC
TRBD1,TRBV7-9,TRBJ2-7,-,CASSTPRQGGTYEQYF,TGTGCCAGCAGCACCCCGAGACAGGGGGGAACCTACGAGCAGTACTTC
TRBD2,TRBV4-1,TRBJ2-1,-,CASSQAPRGRGSYNEQFF,TGCGCCAGCAGCCAAGCCCCTCGCGGGAGGGGTTCCTACAATGAGCAGTTCTTC
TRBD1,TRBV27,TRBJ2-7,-,CASGALPGQGTYEQYF,TGTGCCAGCGGAGCCTTGCCGGGACAGGGAACATACGAGCAGTACTTC
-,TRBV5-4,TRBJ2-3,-,CASSSEVHEDTQYF,TGTGCCAGCAGCTCCGAAGTCCATGAGGATACGCAGTATTTT
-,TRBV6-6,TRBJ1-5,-,CATSGSNQPQHF,TGTGCCACCTCAGGGTCCAATCAGCCCCAGCATTTT
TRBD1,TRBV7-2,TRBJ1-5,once,CASSSIGTGNQPQHF,TGTGCCAGCAGCTCGATCGGGACAGGCAATCAGCCCCAGCATTTT